This TCR beta chain was captured in a study of shared clonotypes between healthy human individuals. Overall study: Per donor, CD8 memory used one plate, CD8 naive used two, CD4 memory used three and CD4 naive used three.

Study observations and caveats: Between a few donors, naive CD4 clonotypes were shared at a level of about 5%.

The junction had 6 bases not matched to a gene; V was cut back by 6 bases and J by 1 base. CDR1 and CDR2 (germline): MRHNA, SNTAGT. CDR3 size: 15 residues. The healthy adult donors were HIV-negative and reported no recent acute infections or vaccinations. Comments on this clone: Its antigen is as yet unknown.

The table came from immunoSEQ multiplex PCR; TCRdb's copy has only in-frame clones and leaves some out. The sample records about 980,000 clones, approximately 80% being singletons. This receptor was obtained from a man between 18 and 29 years old in good health. Sequencing input: memory CD4+ T cells sorted from blood. Noted subset: CD45RA-negative fraction. The chain combines TRBV6-4 with TRBJ1-1; 9 bases agree with TRBD1. In DNA, the CDR3 is TGTGCCAGCAGACAACGGGACAGGGCGAACACTGAAGCTTTCTTT. This translates into CASRQRDRANTEAFF.